This T cell receptor (beta chain) was recovered during a study of CD4+ T cells in melanoma. Here immunoSEQ multiplex PCR was the method, and the copy in TCRdb shows in-frame clones only, minus some. The repertoire consists of thousands of clones, with 60% to 70% occurring once and the leading ten covering over 20%. Germline CDR1 SQVTM, CDR2 ANQGSEA. The CDR3 extends over 13 amino acids. Trimming left V 5 bases short and J 1 base short, with 11 bases between. Findings of the study overall: In melanoma, neoantigen-specific CD4+ T cells reportedly differed in differentiation state. A reported correlation linked neoantigen-specific CD4+ T cells to CD8+, macrophage and B cell function.

Note on this clone: No antigen is known for it.

This receptor was taken from a human donor with melanoma. The sample was cells from a culture (not recorded whether cultured in vitro). V usage is TRBV29-1 and J usage is TRBJ1-1; D unresolved. CDR3 DNA: TGCAGCGTTTCAAGGATGGAGAACACTGAAGCTTTCTTT. As protein: CSVSRMENTEAFF. The whole variable domain, remainder taken from reference TRBV29-1 and TRBJ1-1, is SAVISQKPSRDICQRGTSLTIQCQVDSQVTMMFWYRQQPGQSLTLIATANQGSEATYESGFVIDKFPISRPNLTFSTLTVSNMSPEDSSIYLCSVSRMENTEAFFGQGTRLTVV.